These 32 T cell receptor beta chains share one sample of origin, sequenced in a study of blood T cell repertoires in COVID-19. Using immunoSEQ multiplex PCR, the repertoire was profiled, and TCRdb retains in-frame clones only, with some absent. The sample records 95,000 to 100,000 clones, around 85% being singletons. The sample taken for sequencing was peripheral blood. The receptors were sampled from a woman in her 70s with active or convalescent COVID-19.

The chain links TRBV5-8 to TRBJ2-3; TRBD1 is a possible D gene (6 bases). V shed 3 bases and J shed 4 bases, with 15 bases lying between them. The CDR3 is made up of 15 amino acids. Germline CDR1 SGHTS, CDR2 YDEGEE. The CDR3 region has the DNA TGTGCCAGCAGCTCCGGGACCAGGGGCGCAGATACGCAGTATTTT. It specifies CASSSGTRGADTQYF.

V gene TRBV2 combines with J gene TRBJ2-1; the D gene is possibly TRBD1 (6 bases). The length of the CDR3 is 15 residues. Germline assignment: CDR1 SNHLY and CDR2 FYNNEI. V dropped 6 bases and J dropped 0 bases, with 12 bases sitting between them. CDR3: CASSDDRNSYNEQFF. CDR3 in DNA: TGTGCCAGCAGCGACGACAGGAACTCCTACAATGAGCAGTTCTTC.

This chain links TRBV9 with TRBJ1-1, with D perhaps matching TRBD1 (6 bases). This CDR3 has 14 residues. CDR1 and CDR2 (germline): SGDLS, YYNGEE. With 3 bases removed from V and 0 bases from J, the gap between germline ends came to 9 bases. The CDR3 nucleotides are TGTGCCAGCAGCGCGGACAGCATGAACACTGAAGCTTTCTTT. Translated, it gives CASSADSMNTEAFF.

The chain recombines TRBV3-1 (or the pseudogene TRBV3-2) with TRBJ2-7; no clear D. The CDR3 consists of 11 residues. From germline, CDR1 is LGHDT and CDR2 YNNKEL (reference sequence). Between the trimmed V and J ends, which lost 8 bases and 5 bases, there was a span of 10 bases. This CDR3 is CASSNNDEQYF. CDR3 in DNA: TGTGCCAGCTCAAACAACGACGAGCAGTACTTC.

V is TRBV3-1 (or the pseudogene TRBV3-2) and J is TRBJ2-5, with 10 bases fitting TRBD2. This CDR3 spans 14 amino acids. Germline CDR1 LGHDT, CDR2 YNNKEL (reference sequence). After removal of 4 bases from V and 6 bases from J, the junction contained 5 bases not matched to a gene. CDR3 sequence (DNA): TGTGCCAGCAGCCGGGGGACTAGCGTGAAGACCCAGTACTTC. It translates to CASSRGTSVKTQYF.

The V call is TRBV7-2, the J call TRBJ2-4; weak D call: TRBD2 (6 bases). Per germline, CDR1 SGHTA and CDR2 FQGNSA. V dropped 2 bases and J dropped 0 bases, with 11 bases sitting between them. CDR3 size: 16 residues. DNA for the CDR3: TGTGCCAGCAGCTTAATGGGGGGTGGAGCCAAAAACATTCAGTACTTC. Protein product: CASSLMGGGAKNIQYF.

The V and J genes are TRBV18 and TRBJ2-3; tentative D call: TRBD1 (6 bases). Per germline, CDR1 KGHSH and CDR2 LQKENI. The V gene lost 6 bases and the J gene lost 3 bases, with 13 bases spanning the gap. This CDR3 region has 14 residues. The CDR3 reads CASSLKTGTDTQYF. Written as DNA, the CDR3 is TGTGCCAGCTCCCTCAAGACAGGAACAGATACGCAGTATTTT. Together with reference TRBV18 and TRBJ2-3, the CDR3 gives the full variable domain: NAGVMQNPRHLVRRRGQEARLRCSPMKGHSHVYWYRQLPEEGLKFMVYLQKENIIDESGMPKERFSAEFPKEGPSILRIQQVVRGDSAAYFCASSLKTGTDTQYFGPGTRLTVL.

For this clone: At one boundary the junction diverges from the germline segment, which might be a read error. V usage is TRBV7-7 and J usage is TRBJ2-3; 8 nucleotides line up with TRBD2. The CDR3 totals 13 residues. In germline, CDR1 is SSHAT, CDR2 FNYEAQ (reference sequence). The CDR3 DNA sequence: TGTGCTAGCAGCGGAGGGACTAGGGATACGCAGTATTTT. Its protein is CASSGGTRDTQYF.

The chain is built from TRBV6-1 and TRBJ1-2, with 8 bases identical to TRBD1. The junction had 13 bases not matched to a gene; V was cut back by 8 bases and J by 8 bases. CDR1 and CDR2 from the germline V gene are MNHNS and SASEGT. CDR3 length equals 14 residues. CDR3 nucleotide sequence: TGTGCCAGCTCCTCACCCCAGGGGGCGGGCGGCTACACCTTC. Translated: CASSSPQGAGGYTF.

The CDR3 sequence: CASSLSNRGNTEAFF. CDR3 in DNA: TGCGCCAGCAGCTTGTCTAACAGGGGAAACACTGAAGCTTTCTTT. The rearrangement links TRBV5-1 to TRBJ1-1, with 7 bases matching TRBD1. The CDR3 covers 15 residues. V lost 1 base, J lost 2 bases, and 5 bases stayed unmatched. CDR1 is SGHRS, CDR2 YFSETQ, per germline. The full variable domain, completed using reference TRBV5-1 and TRBJ1-1, is KAGVTQTPRYLIKTRGQQVTLSCSPISGHRSVSWYQQTPGQGLQFLFEYFSETQRNKGNFPGRFSGRQFSNSRSEMNVSTLELGDSALYLCASSLSNRGNTEAFFGQGTRLTVV.

This clone was picked up one time. This chain links TRBV7-2 with TRBJ2-1; maybe TRBD1 (6 bases). This CDR3 is built from 14 residues. The germline CDR1 and CDR2 sequences are SGHTA and FQGNSA. Trimming took 3 bases from V and 6 from J, leaving 12 bases between them. The CDR3 region has the DNA TGTGCCAGCAGCTTGAGTAACAGGGCCAATGAGCAGTTCTTC. This sequence encodes CASSLSNRANEQFF.

V gene TRBV10-3 combines with J gene TRBJ2-5, with a weak D call TRBD2 (6 bases). The CDR3 runs to 13 residues. The V and J ends lost 3 bases and 7 bases respectively, with 12 bases between them. Germline V CDR1 and CDR2: ENHRY, SYGVKD. The CDR3 region is CAISDASVGTQYF. The CDR3 nucleotides are TGTGCCATCAGTGACGCTAGCGTGGGGACCCAGTACTTC.

The rearrangement uses TRBV10-3 and TRBJ2-2; 15 bases align to TRBD2. Trimming at V came to 9 bases and at J to 5 bases, leaving 10 bases not matched to a gene. Per germline, CDR1 ENHRY and CDR2 SYGVKD. This CDR3 is 17 amino acids long. The CDR3 DNA reads TGTGCCATACGGACTAGCGGGGGGGCCTATGCAACCGGGGAGCTGTTTTTT. This sequence encodes CAIRTSGGAYATGELFF.

The chain has TRBV11-2 and TRBJ1-5; 7 bases are a match to TRBD1. CDR1 is SGHAT and CDR2 is FQNNGV in the germline V gene. CDR3 length equals 15 residues. V gave up 0 bases and J gave up 7 bases; unmatched junction bases: 6. The CDR3 DNA sequence: TGTGCCAGCAGCTTAGATAGACAGGGAGGCCAGCCCCAGCATTTT. Its translation is CASSLDRQGGQPQHF. Full variable domain (remainder filled in from reference TRBV11-2 and TRBJ1-5): EAGVAQSPRYKIIEKRQSVAFWCNPISGHATLYWYQQILGQGPKLLIQFQNNGVVDDSQLPKDRFSAERLKGVDSTLKIQPAKLEDSAVYLCASSLDRQGGQPQHFGDGTRLSIL.

The gene calls are TRBV3-1 (or the pseudogene TRBV3-2) and TRBJ2-5; 7 bases fit TRBD1. V lost 4 bases, J lost 4 bases, and 3 bases stayed unmatched. Germline loops: CDR1 LGHDT, CDR2 YNNKEL (reference sequence). CDR3 length: 13 residues. The CDR3 region has the DNA TGTGCCAGCAGCCTCCGGACAGGAGAGACCCAGTACTTC. Its translation is CASSLRTGETQYF.

This clone was seen more than once but under ten times. This chain joins TRBV27 and TRBJ1-5; D uncertain. CDR3 length: 13 amino acids. The V gene's germline CDR1 is MNHEY and CDR2 SMNVEV (reference sequence). Trimming removed 4 bases at V and 1 base at J, with 5 bases between. CDR3 in DNA: TGTGCCAGCAGTTCAGGCAGCAATCAGCCCCAGCATTTT. Translation gives CASSSGSNQPQHF.

This clone was detected only a few times. The chain combines TRBV24-1 with TRBJ2-5; TRBD1 aligns across 9 bases. The CDR3 covers 15 residues. Trimming took 2 bases from V and 3 from J; bases not matched to a gene: 3. Germline V gene lookup returns CDR1 KGHDR and CDR2 SFDVKD. The CDR3 nucleotides read TGTGCCACCAGTGATTCGGGACAGGGAAAAGAGACCCAGTACTTC. This translates into CATSDSGQGKETQYF.

The chain joins TRBV13 to TRBJ1-2; D is unresolved. CDR3 size: 15 residues. In germline, CDR1 is PRHDT, CDR2 FYEKMQ (reference sequence). Between the trimmed V and J ends, which lost 0 bases and 4 bases, there was a span of 12 bases. The CDR3 loop is CASSLGLRNSYGYTF. CDR3 in DNA: TGTGCCAGCAGCTTAGGCCTGAGAAATAGCTATGGCTACACCTTC.

The chain carries TRBV5-1 and TRBJ2-3; the D gene is possibly TRBD1 (5 bases). CDR3 size: 17 residues. V lost 0 bases to trimming and J lost 2 bases, with 16 bases between them. Germline V gene lookup returns CDR1 SGHRS and CDR2 YFSETQ. DNA for the CDR3: TGCGCCAGCAGCTTGGGGATGGCAGGGTTCAACACAGATACGCAGTATTTT. It translates to CASSLGMAGFNTDTQYF.

The chain carries TRBV7-2 and TRBJ1-6; a weak D match, TRBD1 (6 bases). V was shortened by 1 base and J by 9 bases, with 10 bases between the two germline ends. Per the germline V gene, CDR1 is SGHTA and CDR2 is FQGNSA. This CDR3 contains 14 residues. CDR3 coding DNA: TGTGCCAGCAGCTTAGACAGGGTTGCTTCACCCCTCCACTTT. Its translation is CASSLDRVASPLHF.

The gene calls are TRBV27 and TRBJ2-1, with 9 bases that match TRBD2. The V segment lost 5 bases and the J segment 2 bases; nucleotides outside the gene matches: 4. The CDR3 has 15 residues. CDR1 and CDR2 from the germline V gene are MNHEY and SMNVEV (reference sequence). In nucleotides, the CDR3 is TGTGCCAGCAGTCAGGGACTAGCAACCTACAATGAGCAGTTCTTC. It yields the protein CASSQGLATYNEQFF.

CDR3 region: CASSPRQDRQPQHF. In DNA, the CDR3 is TGTGCCAGCTCCCCCAGACAAGATCGTCAGCCCCAGCATTTT. The V call is TRBV18, the J call TRBJ1-5; D gene uncertain. V was pared by 6 bases and J by 6 bases, with 15 bases between. Germline values: CDR1 KGHSH, CDR2 LQKENI. The CDR3 loop spans 14 amino acids.

V gene TRBV27 combines with J gene TRBJ2-1; D possibly corresponds to TRBD2 (6 bases). The CDR3 contains 14 residues. V was pared by 1 base and J by 6 bases, with 10 bases between. The germline V gene has CDR1 MNHEY and CDR2 SMNVEV (reference sequence). Here the CDR3 DNA reads TGTGCCAGCAGTTTATTGCAGGGAGGCAATGAGCAGTTCTTC. This codes for CASSLLQGGNEQFF.

This chain uses TRBV20-1 with TRBJ2-1; D may be TRBD2 (5 bases). The CDR3 is made up of 11 amino acids. V was clipped by 6 bases and J by 8 bases, with 11 bases between them. Germline-derived CDR1 and CDR2 are DFQATT and SNEGSKA (reference sequence). Written as DNA, the CDR3 is TGCAGTGCGGTTAGGACTGATGAGCAGTTCTTC. It encodes CSAVRTDEQFF.

J is TRBJ2-3 and V is TRBV19; 7 bases line up with TRBD2. The trim removed 4 bases at V and 4 bases at J, leaving 8 bases unmatched. The germline gives CDR1 LNHDA, CDR2 SQIVND (reference sequence). The CDR3 has 15 amino acids. The CDR3 sequence: CASSNEGGPADTQYF. CDR3 nucleotides: TGTGCCAGTAGTAACGAGGGAGGGCCCGCAGATACGCAGTATTTT.

CDR3 amino acids: CASSRGTKNTEAFF. In DNA, the CDR3 is TGTGCCAGCAGCAGGGGCACCAAGAACACTGAAGCTTTCTTT. The chain couples TRBV6-5 to TRBJ1-1; tentative D call: TRBD1 (6 bases). The V gene's germline CDR1 is MNHEY and CDR2 SVGAGI. V dropped 6 bases and J dropped 1 base, with 12 bases sitting between them. This CDR3 is 14 amino acids long.

The CDR3: CASSQERHWGSGRATDTQYF. CDR3 nucleotides: TGTGCCAGCAGCCAAGAACGCCATTGGGGGAGCGGGAGGGCCACAGATACGCAGTATTTT. The V and J genes are TRBV3-1 (or the pseudogene TRBV3-2) and TRBJ2-3, with 10 bases lining up with TRBD2. The V gene's germline CDR1 is LGHDT and CDR2 YNNKEL (reference sequence). The CDR3 sequence is 20 residues long. The J segment lost 2 bases and the V segment lost 0 bases, leaving 14 bases of the junction unmatched.

This clone was seen only once. The chain combines TRBV9 with TRBJ2-5; TRBD1 matches 11 bases. The CDR3 totals 16 residues. The V segment lost 1 base and the J segment 4 bases; nucleotides outside the gene matches: 6. The germline CDR1 and CDR2 sequences are SGDLS and YYNGEE. Here the CDR3 DNA reads TGTGCCAGCAGCGTAACCGGGACAGGGGGTATAGAGACCCAGTACTTC. Protein: CASSVTGTGGIETQYF.

This clone occurred once. The V and J genes are TRBV18 and TRBJ1-1, with D possibly being TRBD1 (5 bases). This CDR3 is built from 14 residues. Germline V gene data show CDR1 as KGHSH and CDR2 as LQKENI. Trimming took off 3 bases at V and 2 bases at J, with 10 bases between the two ends. CDR3 in DNA: TGTGCCAGCTCACCGATGCAGGGTAACACTGAAGCTTTCTTT. Translating gives CASSPMQGNTEAFF.

This rearrangement joins TRBV5-4 to TRBJ2-5; TRBD1 matches 7 bases. The germline CDR1 and CDR2 sequences are SGHNT and YYREEE (reference sequence). CDR3 length: 15 residues. Trimming took 0 bases from V and 4 from J; bases not matched to a gene: 6. The DNA of the CDR3 is TGTGCCAGCAGCTTGGAGGGGGCGCAACGAGAGACCCAGTACTTC. As protein: CASSLEGAQRETQYF. Full variable domain (remainder filled in from reference TRBV5-4 and TRBJ2-5): ETGVTQSPTHLIKTRGQQVTLRCSSQSGHNTVSWYQQALGQGPQFIFQYYREEENGRGNFPPRFSGLQFPNYSSELNVNALELDDSALYLCASSLEGAQRETQYFGPGTRLLVL.

The chain combines TRBV2 with TRBJ2-6, with TRBD1 matching over 10 bases. The CDR3 is made up of 16 amino acids. Germline trimming cut 6 bases from V and 1 base from J; bases unmatched to any gene: 3. The germline gives CDR1 SNHLY, CDR2 FYNNEI. The CDR3 DNA follows: TGTGCCAGCAGGACAGGGGGCGTATCTGGGGCCAACGTCCTGACTTTC. It codes for CASRTGGVSGANVLTF.

J is TRBJ2-7 and V is TRBV28, with D perhaps matching TRBD1 (5 bases). Trimming removed 3 bases at V and 2 bases at J, with 11 bases between. Germline V gene lookup returns CDR1 MDHEN and CDR2 SYDVKM. There are 14 residues in the CDR3. The CDR3 DNA reads TGTGCCAGCAGTTTGTATCAGGGAACCTACGAGCAGTACTTC. This translates into CASSLYQGTYEQYF.